Below are 32 T cell receptor beta chains sequenced from a single sample in a study of technical replicates of blood from a handful of donors (dated by TCRdb to the late 2010s). The receptor library was made with the immunoSEQ multiplex PCR assay. Drawn from immuneACCESS, this table holds only the in-frame rearrangements with V and J called that TCRdb kept. Clones are partly lost; checked studies trace under half to an unresolved V gene and leave the rest unexplained. The sample has fewer than 90,000 clones on record, around 94% of them singletons. More than 0.2% of the sample lies in the top ten. Material for sequencing was T cells isolated from PBMCs. Receptors were obtained from a human donor in good health.

This CDR3 reads CASSLRGQVTDTQYF. The CDR3 nucleotides read TGTGCCAGCAGCTTGAGGGGACAGGTCACAGATACGCAGTATTTT. The chain carries TRBV5-6 and TRBJ2-3; TRBD1 matches 8 bases. The CDR3 contains 15 residues. The V gene's germline CDR1 is SGHDT and CDR2 YYEEEE. The ends lost 1 base at V and 2 bases at J; junction bases unmatched: 3.

The chain combines TRBV11-2 with TRBJ2-7, with no clear D. The CDR3 extends over 15 amino acids. Germline V gives CDR1 SGHAT, CDR2 FQNNGV. With 5 bases removed from V and 0 bases from J, the gap between germline ends came to 14 bases. CDR3 sequence: CASSILLESSYEQYF. CDR3 DNA sequence: TGTGCCAGCAGCATTCTACTGGAGAGCTCCTACGAGCAGTACTTC. The entire variable domain, with the rest obtained from reference TRBV11-2 and TRBJ2-7, is as follows: EAGVAQSPRYKIIEKRQSVAFWCNPISGHATLYWYQQILGQGPKLLIQFQNNGVVDDSQLPKDRFSAERLKGVDSTLKIQPAKLEDSAVYLCASSILLESSYEQYFGPGTRLTVT.

The V call is TRBV9, the J call TRBJ2-6, with TRBD1 identical over 7 bases. The CDR3 is 14 residues long. Per germline, CDR1 SGDLS and CDR2 YYNGEE. Trimming removed 5 bases from V and 3 bases from J; junction bases left unmatched: 2. The CDR3 sequence is CASRDRNGANVLTF. In nucleotides, the CDR3 is TGTGCCAGCAGGGACAGGAATGGGGCCAACGTCCTGACTTTC.

The chain uses TRBV5-1 and TRBJ1-1; 10 bases align to TRBD1. Germline V CDR1 and CDR2: SGHRS, YFSETQ. V lost 5 bases, J lost 1 base, and 5 bases stayed unmatched. CDR3 length: 15 amino acids. CDR3 region: CASSFGDRGNTEAFF. The CDR3 bases are TGCGCCAGCAGTTTTGGGGACAGGGGGAACACTGAAGCTTTCTTT.

The rearrangement links TRBV7-6 to TRBJ2-4, with 7 positions matching TRBD2. CDR3 length: 13 amino acids. V trimming: 8 bases; J trimming: 5 bases; junction bases outside the gene matches: 6. From germline, CDR1 is SGHVS and CDR2 FNYEAQ. CDR3 DNA: TGTGCCAGCGGACTAGGGGAGGAAAACATTCAGTACTTC. Its protein product is CASGLGEENIQYF.

This clone was recorded once. The rearrangement links TRBV27 to TRBJ2-1, with a tentative D call TRBD1 (6 bases). The CDR3 sequence is 13 residues long. Deletions cut 5 bases from V and 7 bases from J, with 12 bases between. CDR1 MNHEY and CDR2 SMNVEV come from the germline V gene (reference sequence). The CDR3 sequence is CASSIGGRNEQFF. The CDR3 DNA reads TGTGCCAGCAGTATAGGGGGAAGGAATGAGCAGTTCTTC.

The V gene is TRBV18, the J gene TRBJ2-7, with 7 bases identical to TRBD2. The trim removed 3 bases at V and 7 bases at J, leaving 15 bases unmatched. The CDR3 runs to 16 residues. The germline V gene has CDR1 KGHSH and CDR2 LQKENI. The CDR3 DNA reads TGTGCCAGCTCACCCTCCCGGACTAGGTTAAGTGAAGAGCAGTACTTC. Translating it yields CASSPSRTRLSEEQYF.

The chain joins TRBV2 to TRBJ1-1, with a tentative D call TRBD1 (5 bases). The length of the CDR3 is 14 residues. Germline CDR1 reads SNHLY; CDR2 reads FYNNEI. Trimming removed 6 bases at V and 3 bases at J, with 14 bases between. CDR3 residues: CASRAGLSDTEAFF. The CDR3 DNA reads TGTGCCAGCAGGGCGGGACTTTCGGACACTGAAGCTTTCTTT.

The chain uses TRBV9 and TRBJ2-1; 9 bases are a match to TRBD1. CDR3 length: 14 amino acids. Germline lookup yields CDR1 SGDLS and CDR2 YYNGEE. Trimming at V came to 3 bases and at J to 4 bases, leaving 2 bases not matched to a gene. CDR3 coding DNA: TGTGCCAGCAGCGACAGGGGGCATTACAATGAGCAGTTCTTC. Protein: CASSDRGHYNEQFF.

The V and J genes are TRBV5-1 and TRBJ2-5; the D gene is possibly TRBD1 (6 bases). V was cut by 3 bases and J by 5 bases, with 8 bases left in between. The CDR3 spans 12 residues. The germline gives CDR1 SGHRS, CDR2 YFSETQ. The CDR3 here is CASSSGAETQYF. The CDR3 DNA follows: TGCGCCAGCAGCTCAGGGGCGGAGACCCAGTACTTC.

The CDR3 region has the DNA TGTGCCAGCAGCTACCCCCGAGACAGGGTTTCCTACGAGCAGTACTTC. It translates to CASSYPRDRVSYEQYF. The V and J genes are TRBV7-2 and TRBJ2-7; TRBD1 aligns across 7 bases. The CDR3 is made up of 16 amino acids. V lost 4 bases and J lost 1; bases outside the gene matches: 10. The germline CDR1 and CDR2 sequences are SGHTA and FQGNSA. Based on the CDR3 plus reference TRBV7-2 and TRBJ2-7, the full variable domain is GAGVSQSPSNKVTEKGKDVELRCDPISGHTALYWYRQSLGQGLEFLIYFQGNSAPDKSGLPSDRFSAERTGGSVSTLTIQRTQQEDSAVYLCASSYPRDRVSYEQYFGPGTRLTVT.

The genes are TRBV12-2 and TRBJ2-5; the DNA was not used to check the table's D call, TRBD2. TRBV12-2 is classified as a pseudogene. The CDR3 length is 15 residues. The CDR3 coding sequence is TGTGCAAGTCGCTTAGAGCCGTTAGAGTCAGAGACCCAGTACTTC. Its translation: CASRLEPLESETQYF.

The chain is built from TRBV5-4 and TRBJ1-2; the match to TRBD1 covers 9 bases. The CDR3 length is 14 residues. CDR1 and CDR2 from the germline V gene are SGHNT and YYREEE (reference sequence). After removal of 5 bases from V and 5 bases from J, the junction contained 7 bases not matched to a gene. The CDR3 bases are TGTGCCAGCAGTTGGGGGACAGGGCTGTATGGCTACACCTTC. Its protein product is CASSWGTGLYGYTF.

The V and J genes are TRBV5-1 and TRBJ1-2; 8 nucleotides agree with TRBD1. V was clipped by 4 bases and J by 3 bases; unmatched bases: 5. The length of the CDR3 is 14 residues. CDR1 SGHRS and CDR2 YFSETQ come from the germline V gene. The CDR3 DNA sequence: TGCGCCAGCAGCCCAGGACAGGGAGACTATGGCTACACCTTC. It translates to CASSPGQGDYGYTF.

The chain combines TRBV5-1 with TRBJ1-3; a weak D match, TRBD1 (6 bases). Trimming pared 5 bases from V and 4 bases from J, leaving 13 bases between. This CDR3 comprises 14 residues. Per the germline V gene, CDR1 is SGHRS and CDR2 is YFSETQ. Here the CDR3 reads CASRVTTGGNTIYF. DNA for the CDR3: TGCGCCAGCAGGGTTACGACAGGAGGAAACACCATATATTTT.

The V gene is TRBV6-5, the J gene TRBJ2-3; a weak D match, TRBD2 (5 bases). Germline CDR1 MNHEY, CDR2 SVGAGI. Trimming removed 0 bases at V and 5 bases at J, with 12 bases between. CDR3 length: 15 residues. The CDR3 DNA follows: TGTGCCAGCAGTTACTCCGGGAATTCGGGAGATACGCAGTATTTT. Its translation: CASSYSGNSGDTQYF.

The chain recombines TRBV7-8 with TRBJ2-1, with 9 bases matching TRBD2. With V trimmed by 5 bases and J by 14 bases, 13 bases remained unmatched. Germline CDR1 reads SGHVS; CDR2 reads FQNEAQ. The CDR3 contains 14 residues. The CDR3 DNA sequence: TGTGCCAGCAGCGGACGGACTAGCGCCTTCATGAAGTTCTTC. Amino acids: CASSGRTSAFMKFF. The complete variable domain, with remaining parts taken from reference TRBV7-8 and TRBJ2-1, reads GAGVSQSPRYKVAKRGQDVALRCDPISGHVSLFWYQQALGQGPEFLTYFQNEAQLDKSGLPSDRFFAERPEGSVSTLKIQRTQQEDSAVYLCASSGRTSAFMKFFGPGTRLTVL.

The chain uses TRBV28 and TRBJ1-2, with unresolved D. This CDR3 region has 12 residues. Between the trimmed V and J ends, which lost 2 bases and 8 bases, there was a span of 9 bases. In germline, CDR1 is MDHEN, CDR2 SYDVKM. CDR3 loop: CASSLDSLGYTF. In DNA form, the CDR3 reads TGTGCCAGCAGTTTAGATTCTCTAGGCTACACCTTC.

CDR3 loop: CSVVYRGANYGYTF. CDR3 DNA: TGCAGCGTTGTATACAGGGGCGCTAACTATGGCTACACCTTC. The chain employs TRBV29-1 and TRBJ1-2; 7 bases are a match to TRBD1. From germline, CDR1 is SQVTM and CDR2 ANQGSEA. V trimming: 4 bases; J trimming: 0 bases; junction bases outside the gene matches: 5. The CDR3 runs to 14 residues.

This chain connects TRBV18 to TRBJ1-5; the D is unclear. V lost 3 bases and J lost 0, with 9 bases in between. The germline CDR1 and CDR2 sequences are KGHSH and LQKENI. This CDR3 is 15 amino acids long. The DNA of the CDR3 is TGTGCCAGCTCACCCGCGTCTAATAGCAATCAGCCCCAGCATTTT. Its translation: CASSPASNSNQPQHF.

V and J are TRBV19 and TRBJ2-6; TRBD2 matches at 14 bases. Germline lookup yields CDR1 LNHDA and CDR2 SQIVND (reference sequence). This CDR3 comprises 18 residues. The J segment lost 4 bases and the V segment lost 7 bases, leaving 9 bases of the junction unmatched. This CDR3 reads CASKGGLAGVAGANVLTF. In DNA form, the CDR3 reads TGTGCCAGTAAAGGGGGACTAGCGGGAGTAGCCGGGGCCAACGTCCTGACTTTC.

The rearrangement links TRBV2 to TRBJ2-7; D possibly corresponds to TRBD2 (5 bases). The CDR3 covers 13 residues. Germline-derived CDR1 and CDR2 are SNHLY and FYNNEI. V lost 4 bases, J lost 2 bases, and 9 bases lay in between. The CDR3, as DNA: TGTGCCAGCAGTGTGAGAGGGACCTACGAGCAGTACTTC. Protein product: CASSVRGTYEQYF.

This chain joins TRBV5-1 and TRBJ2-1, with 12 bases fitting TRBD2. Germline values: CDR1 SGHRS, CDR2 YFSETQ. This CDR3 has 18 amino acids. The junction had 13 bases not matched to a gene; V was cut back by 7 bases and J by 2 bases. CDR3 nucleotide sequence: TGCGCCAGCGGAGTTGGGCTAGCGGGAGGGCCCACCTACAATGAGCAGTTCTTC. Its translation is CASGVGLAGGPTYNEQFF.

The chain combines TRBV9 with TRBJ2-5; TRBD1 is a possible D gene (6 bases). Germline CDR1 SGDLS, CDR2 YYNGEE. V shed 3 bases and J shed 5 bases, with 11 bases lying between them. The CDR3 has 13 amino acids. Written as DNA, the CDR3 is TGTGCCAGCAGCGGACAGGCCGGGGAGACCCAGTACTTC. Amino acids: CASSGQAGETQYF. Looking up the rest from reference TRBV9 and TRBJ2-5 gives the full variable domain: DSGVTQTPKHLITATGQRVTLRCSPRSGDLSVYWYQQSLDQGLQFLIQYYNGEERAKGNILERFSAQQFPDLHSELNLSSLELGDSALYFCASSGQAGETQYFGPGTRLLVL.

CDR3 region: CASSVMGLENEQFF. In DNA, the CDR3 is TGTGCCAGCAGCGTAATGGGACTAGAAAATGAGCAGTTCTTC. The rearrangement links TRBV9 to TRBJ2-1; TRBD2 matches at 8 bases. The CDR3 runs to 14 residues. The germline CDR1 and CDR2 sequences are SGDLS and YYNGEE. The V gene end was trimmed by 1 base and the J gene end by 7 bases; junction bases not matched to a gene: 4.

This chain uses TRBV28 with TRBJ2-2; D gene unclear. Per the germline V gene, CDR1 is MDHEN and CDR2 is SYDVKM. The ends were cut back, 5 bases at V and 6 bases at J, with 10 bases in the middle. The CDR3 runs 13 residues. CDR3: CASSPASPGELFF. CDR3 sequence (DNA): TGTGCCAGCAGTCCCGCGAGCCCCGGGGAGCTGTTTTTT.

The V and J genes are TRBV7-9 and TRBJ2-7; D is uncertain. Trimming stripped 10 bases from V and 2 bases from J, with 9 bases between. CDR1 SEHNR and CDR2 FQNEAQ come from the germline V gene (reference sequence). The CDR3 has 11 amino acids. CDR3 amino acids: CATGPAYEQYF. CDR3 sequence (DNA): TGTGCCACAGGCCCAGCCTACGAGCAGTACTTC.

The chain combines TRBV20-1 with TRBJ2-7; D gene unclear. V lost 0 bases, J lost 12 bases, and 12 bases lay in between. There are 11 residues in the CDR3. Germline V CDR1 and CDR2: DFQATT, SNEGSKA (reference sequence). CDR3 amino acids: CSARDHPLTYF. CDR3 nucleotide sequence: TGCAGTGCTAGAGATCACCCACTAACGTACTTC.

This chain links TRBV27 with TRBJ1-5, with 7 positions matching TRBD1. V shed 1 base, J shed 2 bases, and the junction held 8 bases outside the gene matches. The CDR3 loop spans 17 amino acids. In germline, CDR1 is MNHEY, CDR2 SMNVEV (reference sequence). The CDR3 is CASSLFPGGGGNQPQHF. CDR3 nucleotide sequence: TGTGCCAGCAGTTTATTCCCAGGGGGTGGAGGCAATCAGCCCCAGCATTTT.

The rearrangement joins TRBV19 to TRBJ2-7; TRBD1 matches 9 bases. J gave up 4 bases and V 5 bases, and 9 bases lay outside the gene matches. The CDR3 loop spans 15 amino acids. From germline, CDR1 is LNHDA and CDR2 SQIVND (reference sequence). DNA of the CDR3: TGTGCCAGTAGTTTGAAACCGGGACAGGGATACGAGCAGTACTTC. Protein product: CASSLKPGQGYEQYF.

This clone occurred once. V gene TRBV5-8 combines with J gene TRBJ2-3; 10 bases map to TRBD1. The V segment lost 3 bases and the J segment 4 bases; nucleotides outside the gene matches: 8. Germline V CDR1 and CDR2: SGHTS, YDEGEE. The CDR3 is 16 residues long. The CDR3 coding sequence is TGTGCCAGCAGCTGGACCGGACAGGGGGTCGCAGATACGCAGTATTTT. This encodes CASSWTGQGVADTQYF.

The CDR3: CASSPGLGADTQYF. In DNA form, the CDR3 reads TGTGCCAGCAGCCCAGGACTAGGAGCAGATACGCAGTATTTT. The rearrangement joins TRBV9 to TRBJ2-3, with TRBD2 identical over 7 bases. Trimming took 4 bases from V and 4 from J; bases not matched to a gene: 6. The CDR3 is 14 amino acids. CDR1 is SGDLS, CDR2 YYNGEE, per germline.